What follows are 26 T cell receptor beta chains derived from one specimen sequenced in a study of T cell responses to AZD1222 COVID-19 vaccine. Some clones are missing from TCRdb's copy, which holds only in-frame ones; the method was immunoSEQ multiplex PCR. This table holds approximately 100,000 clones, roughly nine tenths found once. The source was peripheral blood, collected on day 0 of AZD1222 vaccination. These receptors came from an adult in good health.

This clone was seen repeatedly, ten times or more. V gene TRBV19 combines with J gene TRBJ1-5; the D is unclear. Germline CDR1 reads LNHDA; CDR2 reads SQIVND (reference sequence). V lost 4 bases, J lost 7 bases, and 8 bases lay in between. The CDR3 extends over 12 amino acids. As DNA, the CDR3 is TGTGCCAGTAGTAATGTAGAGCAGCCCCAGCATTTT. Translating it yields CASSNVEQPQHF.

The rearrangement uses TRBV5-6 and TRBJ2-3, with TRBD2 matching 11 bases. V was clipped by 3 bases and J by 3 bases; unmatched bases: 6. The CDR3 length is 16 residues. Germline V CDR1 and CDR2: SGHDT, YYEEEE. The chain's CDR3 is CASSSASGGMTDTQYF. CDR3 in DNA: TGTGCCAGCAGCTCCGCTAGCGGGGGGATGACAGATACGCAGTATTTT.

This clone occurred once. V usage is TRBV5-1 and J usage is TRBJ1-3; D uncertain. CDR1 and CDR2 (germline): SGHRS, YFSETQ. The CDR3 length is 14 residues. V lost 0 bases, J lost 3 bases, and 7 bases lay in between. The CDR3 region is CASSLGEVGNTIYF. In DNA form, the CDR3 reads TGCGCCAGCAGCTTGGGGGAGGTTGGAAACACCATATATTTT.

The V call is TRBV7-3, the J call TRBJ1-3; D unresolved. Trimming stripped 2 bases from V and 2 bases from J, with 4 bases between. The CDR3 covers 13 residues. Germline CDR1 reads SGHTA; CDR2 reads FQGTGA. CDR3 nucleotides: TGTGCCAGCAGCTTAGAGCCTGGAAACACCATATATTTT. It encodes CASSLEPGNTIYF.

The rearrangement joins TRBV19 to TRBJ2-7; TRBD1 is a possible D gene (5 bases). Trimming pared 4 bases from V and 3 bases from J, leaving 10 bases between. This CDR3 region has 13 residues. The V gene's germline CDR1 is LNHDA and CDR2 SQIVND (reference sequence). CDR3 coding DNA: TGTGCCAGTAGTAGGGGCGGAATCTACGAGCAGTACTTC. This codes for CASSRGGIYEQYF.

The chain has TRBV6-1 and TRBJ1-1; unclear D gene. The CDR3 length is 13 residues. V lost 2 bases, J lost 10 bases, and 14 bases lay in between. CDR1 and CDR2 (germline): MNHNS, SASEGT. The CDR3 sequence is CASSESSGWGAFF. CDR3 nucleotide sequence: TGTGCCAGCAGTGAATCCTCGGGATGGGGAGCTTTCTTT.

The chain uses TRBV5-1 and TRBJ2-7, with D tentatively TRBD1 or TRBD2 (6 bases each). CDR3 length: 16 residues. The V end was cut by 0 bases, the J end by 2 bases, with 15 bases between. CDR1 is SGHRS, CDR2 YFSETQ, per germline. The CDR3 here is CASSLVGGRRAYEQYF. CDR3 nucleotides: TGCGCCAGCAGCTTGGTTGGGGGGCGCCGGGCCTACGAGCAGTACTTC.

As DNA, the CDR3 is TGTGCCAGCAGTGAAGTTGGGGTTAGCAATCAGCCCCAGCATTTT. It specifies CASSEVGVSNQPQHF. The chain carries TRBV2 and TRBJ1-5; D not resolved. The CDR3 is made up of 15 amino acids. V lost 1 base, J lost 0 bases, and 7 bases lay in between. Per the germline V gene, CDR1 is SNHLY and CDR2 is FYNNEI.

The V gene is TRBV29-1, the J gene TRBJ2-5; 11 nucleotides match TRBD1. Looked up from germline, CDR1 is SQVTM and CDR2 is ANQGSEA. The J segment lost 5 bases and the V segment lost 6 bases, leaving 5 bases of the junction unmatched. The CDR3 extends over 13 amino acids. The CDR3 nucleotides read TGCAGCGTAGGACAGGGGGCAGGGGAGACCCAGTACTTC. Translation: CSVGQGAGETQYF.

The V and J genes are TRBV6-1 and TRBJ2-5, with 9 bases fitting TRBD2. Germline V CDR1 and CDR2: MNHNS, SASEGT. The V segment lost 2 bases and the J segment 5 bases; nucleotides outside the gene matches: 12. This CDR3 comprises 17 residues. CDR3: CASSETTLAGSLETQYF. Here the CDR3 DNA reads TGTGCCAGCAGTGAAACCACCCTAGCGGGAAGTCTGGAGACCCAGTACTTC.

The V call is TRBV9, the J call TRBJ1-1; D perhaps matches TRBD1 (5 bases). V was trimmed by 10 bases and J by 1 base, leaving 17 bases between them. Germline V gene lookup returns CDR1 SGDLS and CDR2 YYNGEE. This CDR3 region has 14 residues. Written as DNA, the CDR3 is TGTGCCTCTAGGTCTGGGACGGCGAACACTGAAGCTTTCTTT. Protein product: CASRSGTANTEAFF.

The rearrangement uses TRBV2 and TRBJ2-5; the D gene is possibly TRBD2 (6 bases). From germline, CDR1 is SNHLY and CDR2 FYNNEI. CDR3 length: 16 amino acids. V was pared by 7 bases and J by 2 bases, with 20 bases between. In nucleotides, the CDR3 is TGTGCCAGCAAGTCAAGGAGGGGAGGAGGACAAGAGACCCAGTACTTC. It translates to CASKSRRGGGQETQYF.

The chain links TRBV27 to TRBJ2-2, with D unclear. CDR3 length equals 12 residues. The germline V gene has CDR1 MNHEY and CDR2 SMNVEV (reference sequence). The V gene lost 6 bases and the J gene lost 7 bases, with 9 bases spanning the gap. This CDR3 is CASSFLFGELFF. CDR3 in DNA: TGTGCCAGCAGCTTCTTATTCGGGGAGCTGTTTTTT.

This rearrangement joins TRBV4-2 to TRBJ2-5; TRBD2 aligns across 7 bases. The CDR3 has 15 amino acids. V shed 0 bases, J shed 5 bases, and the junction held 6 bases outside the gene matches. CDR1 and CDR2 (germline): LGHNA, YNFKEQ. The CDR3 loop reads CASSQDRRERETQYF. The CDR3 region has the DNA TGTGCCAGCAGCCAAGATCGGCGGGAGAGGGAGACCCAGTACTTC.

The rearrangement joins TRBV6-5 to TRBJ1-2, with unresolved D. Trimming shortened V by 4 bases and J by 4 bases, and 13 bases separated the two germline ends. Germline lookup yields CDR1 MNHEY and CDR2 SVGAGI. This CDR3 has 14 amino acids. The CDR3 loop reads CASSSGGVPYGYTF. In DNA, the CDR3 is TGTGCCAGCAGTTCGGGCGGGGTGCCCTATGGCTACACCTTC.

The V and J genes are TRBV10-2 and TRBJ2-5; 9 nucleotides match TRBD1. Germline CDR1 and CDR2: WSHSY and SAAADI. The V segment lost 3 bases and the J segment 4 bases; nucleotides outside the gene matches: 9. The CDR3 loop spans 16 amino acids. CDR3 amino acids: CASSDVGQGKGETQYF. The CDR3 nucleotides read TGCGCCAGCAGTGATGTCGGACAGGGGAAAGGAGAGACCCAGTACTTC.

The rearrangement links TRBV1 to TRBJ1-5; the table's D call, TRBD1, was not checked against the DNA. TRBV1 is a recognized pseudogene. The CDR3 is 14 amino acids. CDR3 loop: CTRRVRGENQPQHF. In DNA form, the CDR3 reads TGCACCAGACGGGTCAGGGGTGAAAATCAGCCCCAGCATTTT.

CDR3 in amino acids: CASSVVPNSYNEQFF. The CDR3 nucleotides are TGTGCCAGCAGCGTAGTTCCAAACTCCTACAATGAGCAGTTCTTC. The V gene is TRBV9, the J gene TRBJ2-1, with D unresolved. The length of the CDR3 is 15 residues. Trimming shortened V by 0 bases and J by 0 bases, and 7 bases separated the two germline ends. The germline gives CDR1 SGDLS, CDR2 YYNGEE.

The V call is TRBV18, the J call TRBJ2-5; 8 bases align to TRBD1. J gave up 4 bases and V 6 bases, and 10 bases lay outside the gene matches. Germline V lookup: CDR1 KGHSH, CDR2 LQKENI. This CDR3 comprises 15 residues. The CDR3 DNA sequence: TGTGCCAGCTCCACAGGACAGGGAGCACGAGAGACCCAGTACTTC. Protein sequence: CASSTGQGARETQYF.

The chain links TRBV10-3 to TRBJ2-1, with D possibly being TRBD1 or TRBD2 (6 bases each). V was clipped by 4 bases and J by 9 bases, with 16 bases between them. Germline V gene sequence: CDR1 ENHRY, CDR2 SYGVKD. The CDR3 covers 14 residues. CDR3 amino acids: CAISGGDTRPEQFF. CDR3 coding DNA: TGTGCCATCAGTGGGGGGGACACCCGTCCTGAGCAGTTCTTC.

This sequence joins TRBV3-1 (or the pseudogene TRBV3-2) and TRBJ2-5; 8 bases are a match to TRBD1. There are 16 residues in the CDR3. Per germline, CDR1 LGHDT and CDR2 YNNKEL (reference sequence). Germline trimming cut 4 bases from V and 5 bases from J; bases unmatched to any gene: 12. The CDR3 DNA is TGTGCCAGCAGCCCAGATTGGCAGGGGGCTCGGGAGACCCAGTACTTC. Protein product: CASSPDWQGARETQYF.

Concerning this clone: Germline is not matched at one junction end, which may reflect a read error. This chain connects TRBV5-1 to TRBJ2-7; possible D gene TRBD1, 5 bases. Per germline, CDR1 SGHRS and CDR2 YFSETQ. The CDR3 spans 14 residues. CDR3 region: CASNLGQGTYEQYF. DNA of the CDR3: TGCGCCAGCAACTTGGGCCAGGGCACCTACGAGCAGTACTTC. Using reference TRBV5-1 and TRBJ2-7 for the parts outside the CDR3, the full variable domain is KAGVTQTPRYLIKTRGQQVTLSCSPISGHRSVSWYQQTPGQGLQFLFEYFSETQRNKGNFPGRFSGRQFSNSRSEMNVSTLELGDSALYLCASNLGQGTYEQYFGPGTRLTVT.

The chain carries TRBV5-6 and TRBJ2-7; D perhaps matches TRBD1 (5 bases). V dropped 3 bases and J dropped 1 base, with 11 bases sitting between them. The CDR3 totals 14 residues. The germline V gene has CDR1 SGHDT and CDR2 YYEEEE. The CDR3 is CASSSIQGSYEQYF. CDR3 in DNA: TGTGCCAGCAGCTCCATCCAGGGATCCTACGAGCAGTACTTC. Complete variable domain (other parts from reference TRBV5-6 and TRBJ2-7): DAGVTQSPTHLIKTRGQQVTLRCSPKSGHDTVSWYQQALGQGPQFIFQYYEEEERQRGNFPDRFSGHQFPNYSSELNVNALLLGDSALYLCASSSIQGSYEQYFGPGTRLTVT.

V gene TRBV5-8 combines with J gene TRBJ1-1; D remains unclear. This CDR3 has 14 amino acids. Germline CDR1 and CDR2: SGHTS and YDEGEE. Trimming removed 4 bases from V and 2 bases from J, with 12 bases in between. CDR3 in DNA: TGTGCCAGCAGCCTAGGGTGGGGTAACACTGAAGCTTTCTTT. Translated: CASSLGWGNTEAFF.

The chain joins TRBV5-1 to TRBJ1-2, with D perhaps matching TRBD1 (6 bases). The ends were cut back, 3 bases at V and 6 bases at J, with 12 bases in the middle. Germline V lookup: CDR1 SGHRS, CDR2 YFSETQ. This CDR3 is 13 amino acids long. CDR3 protein: CASSSSPGDGYTF. DNA for the CDR3: TGCGCCAGCAGCTCTTCTCCAGGGGATGGCTACACCTTC.

The chain links TRBV24-1 to TRBJ2-5; 10 bases are a match to TRBD1. The CDR3 has 16 residues. The germline CDR1 and CDR2 sequences are KGHDR and SFDVKD. V lost 2 bases, J lost 1 base, and 3 bases stayed unmatched. For the CDR3, the DNA is TGTGCCACCAGTGATTGGGGGACAGGGGCCCAAGAGACCCAGTACTTC. Translation gives CATSDWGTGAQETQYF.